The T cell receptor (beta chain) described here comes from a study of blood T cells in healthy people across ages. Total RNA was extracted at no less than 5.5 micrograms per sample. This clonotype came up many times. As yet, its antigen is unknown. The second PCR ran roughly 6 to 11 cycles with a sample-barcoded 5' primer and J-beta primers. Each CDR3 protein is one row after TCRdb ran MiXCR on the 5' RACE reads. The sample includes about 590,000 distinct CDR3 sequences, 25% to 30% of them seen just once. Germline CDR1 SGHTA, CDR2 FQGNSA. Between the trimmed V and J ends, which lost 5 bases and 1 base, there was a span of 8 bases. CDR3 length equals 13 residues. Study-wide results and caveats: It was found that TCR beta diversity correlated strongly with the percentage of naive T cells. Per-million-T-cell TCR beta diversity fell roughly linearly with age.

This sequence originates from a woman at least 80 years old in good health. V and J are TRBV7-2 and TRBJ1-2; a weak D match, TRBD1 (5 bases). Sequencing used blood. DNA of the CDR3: TGTGCCAGCAGCCTGGGGGTTAACTATGGCTACACCTTC. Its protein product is CASSLGVNYGYTF.